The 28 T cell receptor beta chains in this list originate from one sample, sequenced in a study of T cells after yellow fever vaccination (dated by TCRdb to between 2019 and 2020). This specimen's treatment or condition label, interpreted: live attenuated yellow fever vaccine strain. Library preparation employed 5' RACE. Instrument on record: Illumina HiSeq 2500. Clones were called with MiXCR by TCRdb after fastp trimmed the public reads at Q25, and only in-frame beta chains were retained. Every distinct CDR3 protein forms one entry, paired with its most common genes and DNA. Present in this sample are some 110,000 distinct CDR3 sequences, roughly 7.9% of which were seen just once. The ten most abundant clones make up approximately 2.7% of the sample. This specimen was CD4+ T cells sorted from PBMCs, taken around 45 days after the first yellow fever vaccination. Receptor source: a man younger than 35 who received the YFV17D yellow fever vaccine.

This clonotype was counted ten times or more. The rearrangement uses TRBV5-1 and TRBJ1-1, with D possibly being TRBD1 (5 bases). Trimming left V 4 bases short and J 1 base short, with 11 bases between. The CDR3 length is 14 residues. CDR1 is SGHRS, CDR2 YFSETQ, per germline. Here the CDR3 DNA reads TGCGCCAGCAGCCCGGATACAGGGAACACTGAAGCTTTCTTT. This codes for CASSPDTGNTEAFF.

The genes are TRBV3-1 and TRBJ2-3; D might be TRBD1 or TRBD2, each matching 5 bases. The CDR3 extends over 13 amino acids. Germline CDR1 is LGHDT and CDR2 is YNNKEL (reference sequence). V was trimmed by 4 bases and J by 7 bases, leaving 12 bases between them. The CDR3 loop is CASSRRDGYTQYF. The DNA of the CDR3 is TGTGCCAGCAGCCGCCGGGACGGATATACGCAGTATTTT.

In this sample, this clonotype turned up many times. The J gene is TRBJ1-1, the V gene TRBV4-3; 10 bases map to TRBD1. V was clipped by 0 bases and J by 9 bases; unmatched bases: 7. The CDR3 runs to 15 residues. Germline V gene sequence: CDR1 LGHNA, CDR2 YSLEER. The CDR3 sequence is CASSQEGTGDVKAFF. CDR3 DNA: TGCGCCAGCAGCCAAGAGGGGACAGGGGACGTAAAAGCTTTCTTT.

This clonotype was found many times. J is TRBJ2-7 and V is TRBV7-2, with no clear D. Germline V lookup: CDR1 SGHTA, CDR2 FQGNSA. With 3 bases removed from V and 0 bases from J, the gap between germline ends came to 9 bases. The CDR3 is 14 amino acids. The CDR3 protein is CASSLSGASYEQYF. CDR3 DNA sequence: TGTGCCAGCAGCTTGTCAGGTGCCTCCTACGAGCAGTACTTC.

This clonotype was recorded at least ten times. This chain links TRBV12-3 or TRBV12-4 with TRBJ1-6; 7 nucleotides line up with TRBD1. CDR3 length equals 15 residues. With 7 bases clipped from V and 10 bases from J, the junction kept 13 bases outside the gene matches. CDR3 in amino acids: CASTEGALRVSPLHF. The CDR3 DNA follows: TGTGCCAGCACAGAGGGGGCGTTGAGAGTCTCACCCCTCCACTTT.

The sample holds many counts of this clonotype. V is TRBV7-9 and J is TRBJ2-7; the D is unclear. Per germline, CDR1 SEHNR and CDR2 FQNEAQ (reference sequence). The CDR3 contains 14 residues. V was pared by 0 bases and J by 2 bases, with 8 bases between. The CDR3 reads CASSLAGWAYEQYF. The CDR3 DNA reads TGTGCCAGCAGCTTAGCGGGGTGGGCCTACGAGCAGTACTTC. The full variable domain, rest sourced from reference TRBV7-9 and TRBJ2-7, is DTGVSQNPRHKITKRGQNVTFRCDPISEHNRLYWYRQTLGQGPEFLTYFQNEAQLEKSRLLSDRFSAERPKGSFSTLEIQRTEQGDSAMYLCASSLAGWAYEQYFGPGTRLTVT.

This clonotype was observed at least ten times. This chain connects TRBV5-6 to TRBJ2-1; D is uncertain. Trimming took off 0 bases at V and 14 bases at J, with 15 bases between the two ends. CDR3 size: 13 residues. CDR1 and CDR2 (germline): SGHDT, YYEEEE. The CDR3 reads CASSLAGNWLKFF. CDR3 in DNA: TGTGCCAGCAGCTTGGCCGGCAATTGGCTGAAGTTCTTC.

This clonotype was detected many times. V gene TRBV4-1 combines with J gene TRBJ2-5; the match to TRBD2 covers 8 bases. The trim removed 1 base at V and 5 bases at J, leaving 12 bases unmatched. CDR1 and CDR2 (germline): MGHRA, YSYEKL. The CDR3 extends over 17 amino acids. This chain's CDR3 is CASSQVIPGGGRETQYF. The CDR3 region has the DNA TGCGCCAGCAGCCAAGTCATCCCGGGGGGGGGTCGGGAGACCCAGTACTTC.

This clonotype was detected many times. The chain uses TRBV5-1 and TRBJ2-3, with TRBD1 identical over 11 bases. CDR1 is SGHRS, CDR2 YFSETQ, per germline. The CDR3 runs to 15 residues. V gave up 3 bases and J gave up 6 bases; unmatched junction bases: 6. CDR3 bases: TGCGCCAGCAGCTCCGGACAGGGGGCTGCCGATACGCAGTATTTT. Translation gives CASSSGQGAADTQYF.

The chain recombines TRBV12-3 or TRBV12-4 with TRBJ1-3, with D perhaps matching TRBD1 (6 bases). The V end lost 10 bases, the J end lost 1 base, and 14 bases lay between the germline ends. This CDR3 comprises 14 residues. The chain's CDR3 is CATKTGLSGNTIYF. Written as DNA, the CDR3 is TGTGCCACAAAAACAGGGTTATCTGGAAACACCATATATTTT.

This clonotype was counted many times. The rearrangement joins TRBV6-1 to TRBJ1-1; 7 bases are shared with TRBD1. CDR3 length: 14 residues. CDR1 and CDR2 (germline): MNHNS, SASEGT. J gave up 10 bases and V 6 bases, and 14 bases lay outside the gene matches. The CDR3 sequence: CASSKGAARETAFF. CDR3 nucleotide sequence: TGTGCCAGCAGCAAGGGGGCGGCCCGAGAGACAGCTTTCTTT.

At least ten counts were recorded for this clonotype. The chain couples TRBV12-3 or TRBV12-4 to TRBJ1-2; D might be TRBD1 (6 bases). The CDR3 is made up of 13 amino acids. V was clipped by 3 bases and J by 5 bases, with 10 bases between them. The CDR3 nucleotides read TGTGCCAGCAGTTTTCAGGGGCTGTATGGCTACACCTTC. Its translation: CASSFQGLYGYTF.

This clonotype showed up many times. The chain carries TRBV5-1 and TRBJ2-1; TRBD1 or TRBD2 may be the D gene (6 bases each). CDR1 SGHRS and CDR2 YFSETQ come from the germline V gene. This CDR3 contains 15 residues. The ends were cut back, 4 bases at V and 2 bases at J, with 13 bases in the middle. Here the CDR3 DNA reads TGCGCCAGCAGCCTTAGGGGGGCCACCTACAATGAGCAGTTCTTC. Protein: CASSLRGATYNEQFF.

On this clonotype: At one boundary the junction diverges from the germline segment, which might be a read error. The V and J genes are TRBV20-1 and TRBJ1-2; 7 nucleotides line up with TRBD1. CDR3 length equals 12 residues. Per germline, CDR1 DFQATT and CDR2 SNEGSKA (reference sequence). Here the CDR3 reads CRASGDSYGYTF. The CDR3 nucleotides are TGCAGAGCTAGTGGGGACAGCTATGGCTACACCTTC.

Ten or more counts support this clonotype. CDR3 amino acids: CASSKDSYEQYV. CDR3 nucleotide sequence: TGTGCCAGCAGCAAAGACTCCTACGAGCAGTACGTC. The rearrangement joins TRBV21-1 to TRBJ2-7. TRBV21-1 is termed a pseudogene. This CDR3 region has 12 residues.

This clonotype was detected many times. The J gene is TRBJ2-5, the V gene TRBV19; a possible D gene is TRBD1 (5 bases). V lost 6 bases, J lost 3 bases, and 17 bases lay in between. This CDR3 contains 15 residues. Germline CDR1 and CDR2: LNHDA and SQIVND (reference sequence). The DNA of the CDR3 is TGTGCCAGTAGAAAGAGATCGGGCAGGGAAGAGACCCAGTACTTC. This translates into CASRKRSGREETQYF.

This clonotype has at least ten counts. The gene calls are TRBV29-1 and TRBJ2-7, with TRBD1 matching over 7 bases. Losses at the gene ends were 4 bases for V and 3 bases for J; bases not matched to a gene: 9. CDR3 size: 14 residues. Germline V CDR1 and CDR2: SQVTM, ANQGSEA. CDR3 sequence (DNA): TGCAGCGTTGTACATGTCCGGGACAGCTACGAGCAGTACTTC. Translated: CSVVHVRDSYEQYF.

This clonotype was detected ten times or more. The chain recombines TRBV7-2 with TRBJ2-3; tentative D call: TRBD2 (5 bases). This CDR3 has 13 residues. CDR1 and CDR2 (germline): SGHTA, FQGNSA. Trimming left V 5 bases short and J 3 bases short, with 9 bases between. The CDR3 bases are TGTGCCAGCAGCGGACTGGGGACAGATACGCAGTATTTT. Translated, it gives CASSGLGTDTQYF.

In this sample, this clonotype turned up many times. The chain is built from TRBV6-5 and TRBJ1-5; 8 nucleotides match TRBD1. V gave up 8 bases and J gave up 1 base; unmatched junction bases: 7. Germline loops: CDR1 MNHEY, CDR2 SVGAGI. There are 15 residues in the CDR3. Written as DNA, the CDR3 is TGTGCCAGCCTCCTGGCAGGGGGCAGCAATCAGCCCCAGCATTTT. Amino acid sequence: CASLLAGGSNQPQHF.

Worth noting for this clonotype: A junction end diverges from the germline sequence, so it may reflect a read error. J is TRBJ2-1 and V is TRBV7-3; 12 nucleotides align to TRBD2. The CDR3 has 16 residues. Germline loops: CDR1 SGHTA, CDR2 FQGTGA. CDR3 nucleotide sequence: TGTGCCAGCAGCCTAACTACTAGCGGGGGGTACAATGAGCAGTTCTTC. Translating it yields CASSLTTSGGYNEQFF. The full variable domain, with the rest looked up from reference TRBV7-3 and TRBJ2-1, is GAGVSQTPSNKVTEKGKYVELRCDPISGHTALYWYRQSLGQGPEFLIYFQGTGAADDSGLPNDRFFAVRPEGSVSTLKIQRTERGDSAVYLCASSLTTSGGYNEQFFGPGTRLTVL.

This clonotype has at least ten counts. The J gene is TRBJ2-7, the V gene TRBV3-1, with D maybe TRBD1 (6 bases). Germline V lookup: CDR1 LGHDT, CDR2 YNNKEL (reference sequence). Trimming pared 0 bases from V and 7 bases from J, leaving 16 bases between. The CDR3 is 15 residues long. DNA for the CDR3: TGTGCCAGCAGCCAAGATCGGGGCCACAGGGAAGAGCAGTACTTC. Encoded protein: CASSQDRGHREEQYF.

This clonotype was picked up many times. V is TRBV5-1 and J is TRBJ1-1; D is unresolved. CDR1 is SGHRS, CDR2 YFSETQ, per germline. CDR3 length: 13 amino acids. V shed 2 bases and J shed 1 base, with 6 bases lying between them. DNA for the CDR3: TGCGCCAGCAGCTTCGTGGCGAACACTGAAGCTTTCTTT. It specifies CASSFVANTEAFF. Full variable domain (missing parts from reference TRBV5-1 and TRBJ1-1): KAGVTQTPRYLIKTRGQQVTLSCSPISGHRSVSWYQQTPGQGLQFLFEYFSETQRNKGNFPGRFSGRQFSNSRSEMNVSTLELGDSALYLCASSFVANTEAFFGQGTRLTVV.

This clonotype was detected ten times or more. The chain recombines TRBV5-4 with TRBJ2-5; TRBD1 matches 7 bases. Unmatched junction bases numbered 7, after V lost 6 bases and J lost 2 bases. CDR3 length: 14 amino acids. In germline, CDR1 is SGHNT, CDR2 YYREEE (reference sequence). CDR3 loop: CASTRQTGQETQYF. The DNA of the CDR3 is TGTGCCAGCACCCGACAGACAGGGCAAGAGACCCAGTACTTC.

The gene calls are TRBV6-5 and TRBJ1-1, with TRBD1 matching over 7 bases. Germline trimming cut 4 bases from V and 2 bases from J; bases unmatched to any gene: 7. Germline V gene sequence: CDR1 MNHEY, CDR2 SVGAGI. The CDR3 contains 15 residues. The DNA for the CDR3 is TGTGCCAGCAGTTCGACAGGGCAGGGAAACACTGAAGCTTTCTTT. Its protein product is CASSSTGQGNTEAFF.

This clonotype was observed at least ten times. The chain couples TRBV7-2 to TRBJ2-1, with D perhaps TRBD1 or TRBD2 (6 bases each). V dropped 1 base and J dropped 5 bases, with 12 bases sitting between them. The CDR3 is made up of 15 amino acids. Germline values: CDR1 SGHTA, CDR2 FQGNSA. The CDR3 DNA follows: TGTGCCAGCAGCTTAGAGGGGGGCCTACACAATGAGCAGTTCTTC. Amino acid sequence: CASSLEGGLHNEQFF.

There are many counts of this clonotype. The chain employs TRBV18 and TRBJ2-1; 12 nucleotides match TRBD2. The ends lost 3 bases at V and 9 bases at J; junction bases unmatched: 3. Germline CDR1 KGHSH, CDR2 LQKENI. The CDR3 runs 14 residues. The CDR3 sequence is CASSPTSGGSEQFF. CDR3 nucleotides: TGTGCCAGCTCACCCACTAGCGGGGGGAGTGAGCAGTTCTTC.

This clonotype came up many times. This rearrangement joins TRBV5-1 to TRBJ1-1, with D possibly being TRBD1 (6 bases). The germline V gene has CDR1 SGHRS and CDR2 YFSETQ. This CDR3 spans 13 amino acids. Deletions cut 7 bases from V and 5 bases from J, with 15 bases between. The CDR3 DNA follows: TGCGCCAGCTCGAGGGGGGAGATGACTGAAGCTTTCTTT. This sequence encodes CASSRGEMTEAFF.

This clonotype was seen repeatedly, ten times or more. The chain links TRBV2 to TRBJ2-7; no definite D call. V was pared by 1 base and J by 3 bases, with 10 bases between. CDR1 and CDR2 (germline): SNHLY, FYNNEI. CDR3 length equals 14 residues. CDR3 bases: TGTGCCAGCAGTGAAGTCGGCGGCAACTACGAGCAGTACTTC. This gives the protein CASSEVGGNYEQYF.